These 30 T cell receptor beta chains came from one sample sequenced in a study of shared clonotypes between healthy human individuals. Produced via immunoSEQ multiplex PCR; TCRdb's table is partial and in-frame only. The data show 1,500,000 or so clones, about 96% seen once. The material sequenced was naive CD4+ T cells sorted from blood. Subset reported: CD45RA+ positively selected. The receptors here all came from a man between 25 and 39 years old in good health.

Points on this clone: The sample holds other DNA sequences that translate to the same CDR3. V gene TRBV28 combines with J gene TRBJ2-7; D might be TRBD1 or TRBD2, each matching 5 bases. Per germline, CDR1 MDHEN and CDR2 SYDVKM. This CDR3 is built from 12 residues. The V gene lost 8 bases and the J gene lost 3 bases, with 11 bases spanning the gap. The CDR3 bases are TGTGCCAGCTCAAGGGGAGTCTACGAGCAGTACTTC. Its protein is CASSRGVYEQYF.

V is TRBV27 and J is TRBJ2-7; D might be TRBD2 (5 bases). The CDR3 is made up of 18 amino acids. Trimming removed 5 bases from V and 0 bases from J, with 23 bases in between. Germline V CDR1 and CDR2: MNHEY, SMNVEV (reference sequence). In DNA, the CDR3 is TGTGCCAGCAGTCCCCGGGTTAGCGTAAACCTCCCCTCCTACGAGCAGTACTTC. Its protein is CASSPRVSVNLPSYEQYF.

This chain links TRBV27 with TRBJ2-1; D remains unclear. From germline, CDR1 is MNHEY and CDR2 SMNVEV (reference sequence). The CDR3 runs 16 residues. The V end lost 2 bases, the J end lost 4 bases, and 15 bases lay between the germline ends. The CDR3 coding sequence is TGTGCCAGCAGTTTAAGGGCTAGTGAAGTATACAATGAGCAGTTCTTC. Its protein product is CASSLRASEVYNEQFF.

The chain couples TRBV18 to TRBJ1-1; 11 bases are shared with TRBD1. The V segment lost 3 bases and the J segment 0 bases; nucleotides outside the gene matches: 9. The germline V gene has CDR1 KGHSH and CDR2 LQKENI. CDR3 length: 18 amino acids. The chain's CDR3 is CASSPLGTGGVLNTEAFF. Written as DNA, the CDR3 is TGTGCCAGCTCACCCCTAGGGACAGGGGGGGTTTTGAACACTGAAGCTTTCTTT.

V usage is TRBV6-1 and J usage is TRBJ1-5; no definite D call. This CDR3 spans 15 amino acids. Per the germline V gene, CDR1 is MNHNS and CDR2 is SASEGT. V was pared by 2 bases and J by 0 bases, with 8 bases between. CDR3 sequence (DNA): TGTGCCAGCAGTGAATCACCGATTAGCAATCAGCCCCAGCATTTT. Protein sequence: CASSESPISNQPQHF.

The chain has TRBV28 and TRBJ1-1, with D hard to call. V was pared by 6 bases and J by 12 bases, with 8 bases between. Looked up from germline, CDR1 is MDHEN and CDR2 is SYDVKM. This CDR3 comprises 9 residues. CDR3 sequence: CASSPAPFF. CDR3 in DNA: TGTGCCAGCAGCCCCGCTCCTTTCTTT.

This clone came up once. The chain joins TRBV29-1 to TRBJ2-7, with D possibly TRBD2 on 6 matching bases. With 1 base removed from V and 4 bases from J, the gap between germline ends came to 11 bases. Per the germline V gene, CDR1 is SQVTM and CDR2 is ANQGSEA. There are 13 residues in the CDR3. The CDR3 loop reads CSVEARGKYEQYF. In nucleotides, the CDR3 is TGCAGCGTTGAAGCGCGGGGAAAATACGAGCAGTACTTC.

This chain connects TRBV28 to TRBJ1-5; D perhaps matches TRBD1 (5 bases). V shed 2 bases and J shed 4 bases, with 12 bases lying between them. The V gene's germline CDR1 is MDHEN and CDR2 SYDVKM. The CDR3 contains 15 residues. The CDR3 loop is CASSLQGLPNQPQHF. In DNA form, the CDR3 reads TGTGCCAGCAGTTTACAGGGCCTCCCTAATCAGCCCCAGCATTTT.

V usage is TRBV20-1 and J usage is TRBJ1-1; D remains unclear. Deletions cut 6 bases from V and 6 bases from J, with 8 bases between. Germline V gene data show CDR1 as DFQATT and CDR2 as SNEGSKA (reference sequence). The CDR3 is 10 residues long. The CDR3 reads CSAGLSEAFF. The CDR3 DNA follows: TGCAGTGCAGGGCTTTCTGAAGCTTTCTTT.

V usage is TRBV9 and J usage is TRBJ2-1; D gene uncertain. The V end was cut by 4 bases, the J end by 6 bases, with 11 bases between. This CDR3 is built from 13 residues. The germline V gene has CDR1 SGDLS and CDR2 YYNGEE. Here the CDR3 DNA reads TGTGCCAGCAGCACTTACTGGGGCAATGAGCAGTTCTTC. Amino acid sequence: CASSTYWGNEQFF.

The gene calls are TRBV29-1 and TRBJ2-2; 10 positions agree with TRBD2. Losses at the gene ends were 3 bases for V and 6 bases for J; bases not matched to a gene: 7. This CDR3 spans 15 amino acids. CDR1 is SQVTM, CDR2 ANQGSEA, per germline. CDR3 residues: CSVDLSSGRAGELFF. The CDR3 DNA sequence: TGCAGCGTTGACCTATCCAGCGGGAGGGCCGGGGAGCTGTTTTTT.

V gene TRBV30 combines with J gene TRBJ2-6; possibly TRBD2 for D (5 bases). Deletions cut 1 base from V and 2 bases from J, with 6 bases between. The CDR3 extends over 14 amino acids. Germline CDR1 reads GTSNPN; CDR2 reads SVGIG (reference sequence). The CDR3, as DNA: TGTGCCTGGAGTGGAGGGACTGGGGCCAACGTCCTGACTTTC. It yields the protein CAWSGGTGANVLTF. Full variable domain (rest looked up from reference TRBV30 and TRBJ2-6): SQTIHQWPATLVQPVGSPLSLECTVEGTSNPNLYWYRQAAGRGLQLLFYSVGIGQISSEVPQNLSASRPQDRQFILSSKKLLLSDSGFYLCAWSGGTGANVLTFGAGSRLTVL.

The CDR3 loop is CASSRARGLYEQYF. The CDR3 DNA reads as TGTGCCAGCAGTCGGGCGAGGGGGCTCTACGAGCAGTACTTC. The chain links TRBV6-5 to TRBJ2-7; 7 bases are a match to TRBD1. The CDR3 extends over 14 amino acids. Unmatched junction bases numbered 7, after V lost 5 bases and J lost 3 bases. CDR1 and CDR2 from the germline V gene are MNHEY and SVGAGI.

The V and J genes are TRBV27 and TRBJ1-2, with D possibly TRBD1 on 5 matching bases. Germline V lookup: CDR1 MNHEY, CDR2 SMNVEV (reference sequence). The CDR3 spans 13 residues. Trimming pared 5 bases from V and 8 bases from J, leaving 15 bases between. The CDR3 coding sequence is TGTGCCAGCAGTCTCAGGGTGGGAGGGGGCTACACCTTC. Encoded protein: CASSLRVGGGYTF.

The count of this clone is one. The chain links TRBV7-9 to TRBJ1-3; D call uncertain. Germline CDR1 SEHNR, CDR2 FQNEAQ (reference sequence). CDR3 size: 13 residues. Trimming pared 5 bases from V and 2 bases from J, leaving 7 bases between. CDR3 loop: CASSLSAGNTIYF. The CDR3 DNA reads TGTGCCAGCAGCCTTTCTGCTGGAAACACCATATATTTT.

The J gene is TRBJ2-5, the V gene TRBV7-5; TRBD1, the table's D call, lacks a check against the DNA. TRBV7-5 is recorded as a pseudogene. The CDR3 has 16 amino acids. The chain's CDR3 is CARSPGQDVYGETQYF. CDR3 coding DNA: TGTGCCAGAAGCCCCGGACAGGATGTGTATGGGGAGACCCAGTACTTC.

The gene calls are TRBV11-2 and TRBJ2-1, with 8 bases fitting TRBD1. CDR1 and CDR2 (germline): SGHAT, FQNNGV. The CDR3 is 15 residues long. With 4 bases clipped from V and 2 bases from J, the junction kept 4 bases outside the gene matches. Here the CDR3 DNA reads TGTGCCAGCAGCTCGCTACAGGGGGCCTACAATGAGCAGTTCTTC. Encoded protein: CASSSLQGAYNEQFF.

The CDR3, as DNA: TGTGCCAGTAGTATCCAGGTCCATAGCAATCAGCCCCAGCATTTT. Its translation: CASSIQVHSNQPQHF. The genes are TRBV19 and TRBJ1-5; D uncertain. The CDR3 length is 15 residues. The germline V and J ends were trimmed by 3 bases and 0 bases, with 9 bases remaining between them. Germline V gene data show CDR1 as LNHDA and CDR2 as SQIVND (reference sequence).

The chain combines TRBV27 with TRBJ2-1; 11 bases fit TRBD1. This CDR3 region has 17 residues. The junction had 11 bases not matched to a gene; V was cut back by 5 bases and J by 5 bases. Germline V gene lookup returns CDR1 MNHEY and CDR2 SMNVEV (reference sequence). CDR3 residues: CASSHRPGQGEHNEQFF. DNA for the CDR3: TGTGCCAGCAGTCACCGGCCGGGACAGGGGGAACACAATGAGCAGTTCTTC.

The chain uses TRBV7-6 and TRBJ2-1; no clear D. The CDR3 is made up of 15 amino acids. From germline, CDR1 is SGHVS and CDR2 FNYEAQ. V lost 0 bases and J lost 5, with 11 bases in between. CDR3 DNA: TGTGCCAGCAGCTTAGCGGAGCAAGAGAACAATGAGCAGTTCTTC. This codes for CASSLAEQENNEQFF.

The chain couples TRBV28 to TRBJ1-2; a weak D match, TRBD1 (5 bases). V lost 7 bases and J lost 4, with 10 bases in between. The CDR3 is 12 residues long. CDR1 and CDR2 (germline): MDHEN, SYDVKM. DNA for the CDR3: TGTGCCAGCACCGCAGGGACCTATGGCTACACCTTC. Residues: CASTAGTYGYTF.

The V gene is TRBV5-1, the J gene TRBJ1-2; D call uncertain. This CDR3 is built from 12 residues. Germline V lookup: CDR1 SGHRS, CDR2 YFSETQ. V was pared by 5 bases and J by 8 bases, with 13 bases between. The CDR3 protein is CASRPDQGGYTF. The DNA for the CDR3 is TGCGCCAGCAGACCGGATCAAGGGGGCTACACCTTC.

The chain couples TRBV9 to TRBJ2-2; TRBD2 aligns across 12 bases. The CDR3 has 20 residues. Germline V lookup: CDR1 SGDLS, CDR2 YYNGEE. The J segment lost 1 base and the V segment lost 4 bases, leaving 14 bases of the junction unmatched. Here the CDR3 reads CASSLGLAGPGSGNTGELFF. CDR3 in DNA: TGTGCCAGCAGCCTTGGACTAGCGGGACCCGGATCGGGGAACACCGGGGAGCTGTTTTTT.

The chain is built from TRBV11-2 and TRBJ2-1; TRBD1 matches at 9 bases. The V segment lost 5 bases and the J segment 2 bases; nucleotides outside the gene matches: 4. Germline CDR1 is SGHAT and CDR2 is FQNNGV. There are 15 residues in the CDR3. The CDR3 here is CASSQYRGPYNEQFF. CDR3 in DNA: TGTGCCAGCAGCCAATACAGGGGGCCCTACAATGAGCAGTTCTTC.

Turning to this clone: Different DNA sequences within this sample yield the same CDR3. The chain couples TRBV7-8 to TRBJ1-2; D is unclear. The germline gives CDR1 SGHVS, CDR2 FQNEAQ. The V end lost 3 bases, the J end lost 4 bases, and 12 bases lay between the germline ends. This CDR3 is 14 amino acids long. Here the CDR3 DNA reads TGTGCCAGCAGCTTGGGAAACGGGCCCTATGGCTACACCTTC. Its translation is CASSLGNGPYGYTF.

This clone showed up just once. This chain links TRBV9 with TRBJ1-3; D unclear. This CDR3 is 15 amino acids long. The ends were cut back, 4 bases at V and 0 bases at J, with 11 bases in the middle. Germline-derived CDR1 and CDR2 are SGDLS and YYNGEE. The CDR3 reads CASSPTGSSGNTIYF. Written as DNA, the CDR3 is TGTGCCAGCAGCCCGACGGGTTCCTCTGGAAACACCATATATTTT.

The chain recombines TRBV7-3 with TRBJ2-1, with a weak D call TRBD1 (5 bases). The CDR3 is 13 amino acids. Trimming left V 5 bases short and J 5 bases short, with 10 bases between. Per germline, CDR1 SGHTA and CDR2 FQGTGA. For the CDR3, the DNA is TGTGCCAGCAGCCGAGACAGAGACAATGAGCAGTTCTTC. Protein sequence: CASSRDRDNEQFF.

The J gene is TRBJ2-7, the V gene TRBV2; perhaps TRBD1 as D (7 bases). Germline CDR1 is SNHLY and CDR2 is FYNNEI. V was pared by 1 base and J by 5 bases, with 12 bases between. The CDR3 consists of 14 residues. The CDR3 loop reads CASSEDRGGDEQYF. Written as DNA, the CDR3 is TGTGCCAGCAGTGAAGACAGGGGCGGGGACGAGCAGTACTTC. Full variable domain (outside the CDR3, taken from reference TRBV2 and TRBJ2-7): EPEVTQTPSHQVTQMGQEVILRCVPISNHLYFYWYRQILGQKVEFLVSFYNNEISEKSEIFDDQFSVERPDGSNFTLKIRSTKLEDSAMYFCASSEDRGGDEQYFGPGTRLTVT.

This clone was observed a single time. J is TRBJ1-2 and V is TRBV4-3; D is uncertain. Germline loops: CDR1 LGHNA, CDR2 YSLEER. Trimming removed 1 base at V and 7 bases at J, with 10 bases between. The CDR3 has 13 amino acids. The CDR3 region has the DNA TGCGCCAGCAGCCAAGTGTTTGGGTTTGGCTACACCTTC. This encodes CASSQVFGFGYTF.

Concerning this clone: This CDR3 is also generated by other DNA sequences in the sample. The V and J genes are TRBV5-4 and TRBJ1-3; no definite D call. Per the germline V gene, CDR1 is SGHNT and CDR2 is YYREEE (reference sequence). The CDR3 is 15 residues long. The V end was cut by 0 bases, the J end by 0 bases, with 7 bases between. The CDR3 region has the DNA TGTGCCAGCAGCTTGGGACGGAGCTCTGGAAACACCATATATTTT. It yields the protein CASSLGRSSGNTIYF.